This T cell receptor beta chain was found in a study of blood T cell repertoires in COVID-19. Profiled with immunoSEQ multiplex PCR; TCRdb holds only in-frame clones, not every one. The data contain approximately 65,000 clones, 80% to 95% of them singletons. The receptor comes from a man aged 45-60 years with COVID-19, enrolled during active disease. Sequenced material: peripheral blood.

CDR3 sequence: CASSLEVGGNEKLFF. Written as DNA, the CDR3 is TGTGCCAGCAGCTTAGAAGTGGGGGGTAATGAAAAACTGTTTTTT. The chain carries TRBV7-9 and TRBJ1-4, with D maybe TRBD1 (5 bases). The germline V and J ends were trimmed by 1 base and 4 bases, with 10 bases remaining between them. There are 15 residues in the CDR3. From germline, CDR1 is SEHNR and CDR2 FQNEAQ (reference sequence). Filled out from reference TRBV7-9 and TRBJ1-4, the complete variable domain reads DTGVSQNPRHKITKRGQNVTFRCDPISEHNRLYWYRQTLGQGPEFLTYFQNEAQLEKSRLLSDRFSAERPKGSFSTLEIQRTEQGDSAMYLCASSLEVGGNEKLFFGSGTQLSVL.